In this sample, the clone carrying this T cell receptor (beta chain) turned up many times. No antigen is known for it. Subjects aged 18 to 65 presented with newly diagnosed hyperthyroidism of less than 2 months' duration. The diagnostic basis comprised clinical symptoms, serum thyroxine and TRAb, thyroid ultrasound and orbital computed tomography. Germline V gives CDR1 SGHTA, CDR2 FQGNSA. The J segment lost 7 bases and the V segment lost 5 bases, leaving 6 bases of the junction unmatched. There are 13 residues in the CDR3. RNA transcripts provided the source from which TCR beta CDR3 regions were amplified. The TCR CDR3 was amplified in a first-round RT-PCR using the HTBI primer set. TCRdb analysed the multiplex PCR reads with MiXCR anew, one entry per CDR3 protein. The repertoire holds about 680,000 distinct CDR3 sequences, with approximately 40% as singletons. These data come from a study of T cells in Graves' hyperthyroidism and ophthalmopathy. General study results and limits: A model built on 13 V-J features separated ophthalmopathy from stable hyperthyroidism.

This chain links TRBV7-2 with TRBJ2-7, with 9 bases that match TRBD1. The specimen sequenced was blood. The TCR comes from a woman aged 40 to 55 with Graves' hyperthyroidism. This CDR3 reads CASSGDREREQYF. CDR3 nucleotide sequence: TGTGCCAGCAGCGGGGACAGGGAGCGGGAGCAGTACTTC. Filled out from reference TRBV7-2 and TRBJ2-7, the complete variable domain reads GAGVSQSPSNKVTEKGKDVELRCDPISGHTALYWYRQSLGQGLEFLIYFQGNSAPDKSGLPSDRFSAERTGGSVSTLTIQRTQQEDSAVYLCASSGDREREQYFGPGTRLTVT.